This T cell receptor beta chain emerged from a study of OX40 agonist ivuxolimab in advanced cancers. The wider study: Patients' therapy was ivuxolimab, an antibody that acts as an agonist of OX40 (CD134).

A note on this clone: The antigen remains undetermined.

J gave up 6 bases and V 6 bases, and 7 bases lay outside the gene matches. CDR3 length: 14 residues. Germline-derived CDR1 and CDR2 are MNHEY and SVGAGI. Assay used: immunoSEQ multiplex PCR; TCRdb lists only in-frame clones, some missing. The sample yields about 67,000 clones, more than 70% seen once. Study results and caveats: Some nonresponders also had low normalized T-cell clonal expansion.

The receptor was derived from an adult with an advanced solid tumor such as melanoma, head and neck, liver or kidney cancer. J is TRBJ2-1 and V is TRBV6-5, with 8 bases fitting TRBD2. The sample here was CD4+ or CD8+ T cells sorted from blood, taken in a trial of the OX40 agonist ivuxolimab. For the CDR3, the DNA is TGTGCCAGCAGCCCGGGGGGGGCGCGCAATGAGCAGTTCTTC. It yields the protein CASSPGGARNEQFF.